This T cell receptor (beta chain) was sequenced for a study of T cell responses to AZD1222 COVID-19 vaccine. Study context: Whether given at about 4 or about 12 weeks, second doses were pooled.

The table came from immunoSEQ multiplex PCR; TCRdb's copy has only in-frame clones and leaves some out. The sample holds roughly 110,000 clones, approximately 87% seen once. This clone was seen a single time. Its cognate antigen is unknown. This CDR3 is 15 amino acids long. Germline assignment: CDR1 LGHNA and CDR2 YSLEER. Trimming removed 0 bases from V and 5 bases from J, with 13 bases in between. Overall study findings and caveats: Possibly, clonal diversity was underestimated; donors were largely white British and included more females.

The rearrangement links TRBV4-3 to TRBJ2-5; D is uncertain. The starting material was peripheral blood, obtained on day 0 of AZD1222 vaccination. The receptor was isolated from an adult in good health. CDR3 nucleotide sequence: TGCGCCAGCAGCCAAGATAAAAACAGAGAGGAGACCCAGTACTTC. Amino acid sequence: CASSQDKNREETQYF.